This TCR beta chain was retrieved from a study of graft-versus-host responses after intestinal transplantation. Between the trimmed V and J ends, which lost 0 bases and 8 bases, there was a span of 11 bases. The CDR3 length is 14 residues. The germline V gene encodes CDR1 LGHNA and CDR2 YNFKEQ. Method: immunoSEQ multiplex PCR; TCRdb's copy keeps in-frame clones and lacks some. Altogether some 13,000 clones are present, almost 85% being singletons, with the ten largest covering around a quarter. The table lists this clone with a few counts. The sample in question was PBMCs, obtained after intestinal transplantation. The source is a human patient who received an intestinal transplant, so some T cells may come from the graft donor. This chain uses TRBV4-2 with TRBJ2-4; D not certain. The CDR3 here is CASSQDNRPDIQYF. For the CDR3, the DNA is TGTGCCAGCAGCCAAGATAATCGCCCCGACATTCAGTACTTC.